Shown below are 5 T cell receptor beta chains from a single sample sequenced in a study of response to subunit inactivated influenza vaccine. One entry per CDR3 protein results from TCRdb running MiXCR on the RT-PCR reads. The table includes some 550,000 distinct CDR3 sequences, under 30% detected once. These sequences were also reported in another study, on T cells expressing NK-cell markers. That report notes: The authors made TCR beta cDNA libraries by 5'RACE template switching. This switching added a universal primer site and UMIs.

The sample was CD4+ T cells sorted from PBMCs, taken less than 13 days after vaccination. Every receptor here comes from a middle-aged man who received an inactivated influenza vaccine.

This clonotype occurred many times. V gene TRBV29-1 combines with J gene TRBJ2-6; D is undetermined. CDR1 is SQVTM and CDR2 is ANQGSEA in the germline V gene. Trimming removed 4 bases at V and 0 bases at J, with 10 bases between. The CDR3 extends over 15 amino acids. The CDR3 is CSVGGISSGANVLTF. CDR3 nucleotides: TGCAGCGTTGGTGGTATTAGCTCTGGGGCCAACGTCCTGACTTTC.

The V and J genes are TRBV2 and TRBJ2-2; 10 nucleotides agree with TRBD1. The J segment lost 2 bases and the V segment lost 8 bases, leaving 2 bases of the junction unmatched. The germline V gene has CDR1 SNHLY and CDR2 FYNNEI. The CDR3 contains 14 residues. The CDR3 spells CASGTGANTGELFF. The CDR3 region has the DNA TGTGCCAGCGGGACAGGGGCTAACACCGGGGAGCTGTTTTTT.

This clonotype was detected a few times. The chain uses TRBV12-3 or TRBV12-4 and TRBJ2-1; 8 positions match TRBD2. The CDR3 is 16 amino acids. Trimming removed 6 bases from V and 1 base from J; junction bases left unmatched: 8. This chain's CDR3 is CASRPGLVGSYNEQFF. In nucleotides, the CDR3 is TGTGCCAGCAGGCCGGGACTAGTCGGATCCTACAATGAGCAGTTCTTC.

This clonotype was counted a single time. This chain joins TRBV7-2 and TRBJ2-2, with D possibly being TRBD2 (6 bases). With 1 base removed from V and 1 base from J, the gap between germline ends came to 19 bases. CDR1 is SGHTA and CDR2 is FQGNSA in the germline V gene. The CDR3 runs to 19 residues. The DNA of the CDR3 is TGTGCCAGCAGCTTAGGGCCTCCCGGGAGAGCGGGGAACACCGGGGAGCTGTTTTTT. Its translation is CASSLGPPGRAGNTGELFF.

This clonotype was found many times. The genes are TRBV4-2 and TRBJ2-1; D is possibly TRBD2 (5 bases). Deletions cut 3 bases from V and 5 bases from J, with 14 bases between. Per germline, CDR1 LGHNA and CDR2 YNFKEQ. This CDR3 is 15 amino acids long. CDR3 nucleotide sequence: TGTGCCAGCAGCCACCCCGGGGAAATGAACAATGAGCAGTTCTTC. Residues: CASSHPGEMNNEQFF.